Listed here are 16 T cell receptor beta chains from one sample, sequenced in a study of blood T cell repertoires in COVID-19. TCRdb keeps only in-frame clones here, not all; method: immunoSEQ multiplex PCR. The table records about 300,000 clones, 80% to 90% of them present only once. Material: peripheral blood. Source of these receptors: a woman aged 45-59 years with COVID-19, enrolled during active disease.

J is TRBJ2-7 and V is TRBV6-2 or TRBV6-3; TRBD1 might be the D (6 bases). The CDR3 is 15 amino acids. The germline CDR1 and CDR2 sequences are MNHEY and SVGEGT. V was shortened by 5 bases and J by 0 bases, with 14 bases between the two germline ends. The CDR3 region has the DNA TGTGCCAGCAGTACCGGGACAACACACTCCTACGAGCAGTACTTC. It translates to CASSTGTTHSYEQYF.

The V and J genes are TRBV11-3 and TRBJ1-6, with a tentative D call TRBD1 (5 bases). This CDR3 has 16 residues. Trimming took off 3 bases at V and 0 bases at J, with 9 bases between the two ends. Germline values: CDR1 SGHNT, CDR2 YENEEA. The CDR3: CASSLGGPSYNSPLHF. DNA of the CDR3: TGTGCCAGCAGCTTGGGGGGTCCCTCCTATAATTCACCCCTCCACTTT.

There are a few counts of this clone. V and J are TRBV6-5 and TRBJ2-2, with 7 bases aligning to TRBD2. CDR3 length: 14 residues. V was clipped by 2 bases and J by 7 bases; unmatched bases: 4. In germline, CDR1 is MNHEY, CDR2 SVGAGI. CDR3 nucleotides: TGTGCCAGCAGTTACGGCGGGAGCAGCGGGGAGCTGTTTTTT. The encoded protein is CASSYGGSSGELFF.

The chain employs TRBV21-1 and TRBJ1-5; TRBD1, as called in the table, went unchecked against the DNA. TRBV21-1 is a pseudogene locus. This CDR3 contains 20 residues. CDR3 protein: CASSPRRQGHPQVFRQPQHF. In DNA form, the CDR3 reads TGTGCCAGCAGTCCCAGGAGACAGGGTCATCCACAAGTATTCCGGCAGCCCCAGCATTTT.

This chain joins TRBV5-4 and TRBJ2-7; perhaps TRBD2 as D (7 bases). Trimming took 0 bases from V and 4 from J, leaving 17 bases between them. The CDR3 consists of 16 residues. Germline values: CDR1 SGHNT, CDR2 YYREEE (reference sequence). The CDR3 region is CASSLVGAGARYEQYF. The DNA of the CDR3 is TGTGCCAGCAGCTTGGTAGGCGCGGGGGCGCGGTACGAGCAGTACTTC.

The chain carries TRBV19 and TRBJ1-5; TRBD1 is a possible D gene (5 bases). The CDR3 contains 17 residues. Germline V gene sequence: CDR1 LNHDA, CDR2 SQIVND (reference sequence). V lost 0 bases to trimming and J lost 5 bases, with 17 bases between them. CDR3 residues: CASSIDVGGAIHQPQHF. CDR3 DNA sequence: TGTGCCAGTAGTATAGATGTGGGCGGGGCCATCCATCAGCCCCAGCATTTT.

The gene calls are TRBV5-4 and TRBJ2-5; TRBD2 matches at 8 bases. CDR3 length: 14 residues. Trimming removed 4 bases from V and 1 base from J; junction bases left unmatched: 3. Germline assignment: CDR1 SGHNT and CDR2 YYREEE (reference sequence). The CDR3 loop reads CASSRGGGQETQYF. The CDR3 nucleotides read TGTGCCAGCAGCCGGGGGGGAGGCCAAGAGACCCAGTACTTC.

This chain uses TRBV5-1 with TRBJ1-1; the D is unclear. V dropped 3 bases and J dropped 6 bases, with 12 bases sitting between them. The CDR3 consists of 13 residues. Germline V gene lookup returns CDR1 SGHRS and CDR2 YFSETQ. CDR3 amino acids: CASSSTGYPEAFF. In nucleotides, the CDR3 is TGCGCCAGCAGCTCGACCGGGTACCCTGAAGCTTTCTTT. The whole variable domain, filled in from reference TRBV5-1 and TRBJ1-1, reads KAGVTQTPRYLIKTRGQQVTLSCSPISGHRSVSWYQQTPGQGLQFLFEYFSETQRNKGNFPGRFSGRQFSNSRSEMNVSTLELGDSALYLCASSSTGYPEAFFGQGTRLTVV.

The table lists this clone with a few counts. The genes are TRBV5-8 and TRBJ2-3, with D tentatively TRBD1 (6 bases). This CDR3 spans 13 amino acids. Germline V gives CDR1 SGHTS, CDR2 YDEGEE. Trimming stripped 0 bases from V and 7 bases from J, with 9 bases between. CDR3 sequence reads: CASSLVRGNTQYF. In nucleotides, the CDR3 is TGTGCCAGCAGCTTGGTTAGGGGGAATACGCAGTATTTT.

CDR3 DNA: TGTGCCAGCAGCTTAGCGGGAGAACCCGGTGAGCAGTTCTTC. It encodes CASSLAGEPGEQFF. This rearrangement joins TRBV7-9 to TRBJ2-1; the D gene is possibly TRBD2 (5 bases). Germline V lookup: CDR1 SEHNR, CDR2 FQNEAQ (reference sequence). V gave up 0 bases and J gave up 9 bases, with 12 bases separating them. This CDR3 contains 14 residues.

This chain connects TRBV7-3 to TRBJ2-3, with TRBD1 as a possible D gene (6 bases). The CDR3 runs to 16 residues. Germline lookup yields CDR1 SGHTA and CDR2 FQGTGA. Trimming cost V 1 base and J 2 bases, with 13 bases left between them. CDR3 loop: CASSLKGTPFTDTQYF. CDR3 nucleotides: TGTGCCAGCAGCTTAAAGGGGACACCATTCACAGATACGCAGTATTTT.

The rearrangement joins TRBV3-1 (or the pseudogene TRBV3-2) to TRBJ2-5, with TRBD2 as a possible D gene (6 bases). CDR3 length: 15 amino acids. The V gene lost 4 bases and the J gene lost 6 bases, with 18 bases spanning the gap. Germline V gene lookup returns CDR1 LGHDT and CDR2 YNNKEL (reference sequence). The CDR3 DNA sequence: TGTGCCAGCAGCCCGGGATCGGGCGGGATGAAGACCCAGTACTTC. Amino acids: CASSPGSGGMKTQYF.

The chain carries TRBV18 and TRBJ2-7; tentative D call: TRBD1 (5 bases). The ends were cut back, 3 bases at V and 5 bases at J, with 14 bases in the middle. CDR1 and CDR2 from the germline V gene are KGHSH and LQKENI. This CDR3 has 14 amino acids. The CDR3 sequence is CASSPSGMADEQYF. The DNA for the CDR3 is TGTGCCAGCTCACCTTCAGGGATGGCCGACGAGCAGTACTTC.

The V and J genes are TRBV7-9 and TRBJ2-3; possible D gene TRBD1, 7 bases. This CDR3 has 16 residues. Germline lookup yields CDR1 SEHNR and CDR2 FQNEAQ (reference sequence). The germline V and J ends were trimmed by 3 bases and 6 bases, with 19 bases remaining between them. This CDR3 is CASSFRGASLRDTQYF. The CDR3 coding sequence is TGTGCCAGCAGCTTCAGGGGGGCGAGCCTTCGGGATACGCAGTATTTT.

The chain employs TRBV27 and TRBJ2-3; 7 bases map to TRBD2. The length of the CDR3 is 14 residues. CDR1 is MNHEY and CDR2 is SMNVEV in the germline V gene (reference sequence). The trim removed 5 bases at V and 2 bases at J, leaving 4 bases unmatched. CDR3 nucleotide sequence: TGTGCCAGCAGTCCGGGACTATTCACAGATACGCAGTATTTT. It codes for CASSPGLFTDTQYF.

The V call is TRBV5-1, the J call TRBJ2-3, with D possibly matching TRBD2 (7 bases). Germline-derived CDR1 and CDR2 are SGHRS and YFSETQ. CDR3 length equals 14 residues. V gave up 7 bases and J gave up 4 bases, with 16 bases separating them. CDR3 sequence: CASGPGGGADTQYF. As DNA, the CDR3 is TGCGCCAGCGGACCGGGCGGGGGCGCAGATACGCAGTATTTT. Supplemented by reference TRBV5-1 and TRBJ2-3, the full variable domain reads KAGVTQTPRYLIKTRGQQVTLSCSPISGHRSVSWYQQTPGQGLQFLFEYFSETQRNKGNFPGRFSGRQFSNSRSEMNVSTLELGDSALYLCASGPGGGADTQYFGPGTRLTVL.